The clone carrying this T cell receptor beta chain was picked up one time. Its antigen is not identified. The data were taken from a study of T cell responses to AZD1222 COVID-19 vaccine. Using immunoSEQ multiplex PCR, the repertoire was profiled, and TCRdb retains in-frame clones only, with some absent. The sample yields about 120,000 clones, about nine tenths seen once. The germline CDR1 and CDR2 sequences are MDHEN and SYDVKM. V shed 4 bases, J shed 9 bases, and the junction held 3 bases outside the gene matches. This CDR3 has 13 amino acids. The study, taken as a whole, reports: In all cases, repertoires were sampled only after the peak T cell response. Donors were mostly white British, more females; clonal diversity possibly underestimated. Targets within unmutated variant regions were reportedly found for nearly half of spike-specific TCRs. Baseline testing showed seropositivity in only 5 or 6 AZD1222 recipients.

Sequencing was performed on peripheral blood, taken on day 0 of AZD1222 vaccination. This rearrangement joins TRBV28 to TRBJ1-6; TRBD1 aligns across 7 bases. The receptor comes from an adult in good health. The CDR3 DNA sequence: TGTGCCAGCAGTTACAGGGGTGGTTCACCCCTCCACTTT. This gives the protein CASSYRGGSPLHF.